The clone carrying this TCR beta chain turned up a few times. What it binds is unknown. The data originate from a study of response to subunit inactivated influenza vaccine. Study-wide results and limits: That few new T cells are recruited by each seasonal influenza vaccination was the authors' suggestion.

TCRdb redid the calling of the RT-PCR reads with MiXCR, one entry per CDR3 protein. The profile shows about 620,000 distinct CDR3 sequences, 10% to 15% of them singletons. The CDR3 spans 12 residues. Germline assignment: CDR1 SNHLY and CDR2 FYNNEI. With 4 bases removed from V and 7 bases from J, the gap between germline ends came to 7 bases. The TCR comes from a man aged 50 or older who received an inactivated influenza vaccine. V is TRBV2 and J is TRBJ2-2, with a weak D call TRBD2 (5 bases). The starting material was PBMCs from blood, obtained on the day of vaccination. In nucleotides, the CDR3 is TGTGCCAGCAGTGCGGGGTTCGGGGAGCTGTTTTTT. This gives the protein CASSAGFGELFF.